One sample yielded the 28 T cell receptor beta chains listed below, sequenced in a study of human T cells and chemical hapten exposure (dated by TCRdb to the early 2020s). The library came from RACE. The sequencer was a NextSeq 500. TCRdb trimmed public reads at Q25 via fastp, called clones via MiXCR and kept in-frame beta chains. Each CDR3 protein gets just one entry, which takes the most common genes and DNA from the rows behind it. This sample is represented by over 100,000 distinct CDR3 sequences; 9.2% of them were singletons. The ten largest clones take up approximately 3% of the sample. The sample's time point label, in plain terms: patch test 2, 6 weeks after DPC sensitization. This sample's treatment or condition label indicates: therapeutic diphenylcyclopropenone sensitization with weekly scalp DPC. The specimen comprised whole blood, sampled in connection with sensitization to the hapten diphenylcyclopropenone (DPC). The receptors derive from a woman aged 40-49 years with alopecia areata. Some clones in this sample may be carry-over from other donors' samples.

This clonotype was detected a few times. CDR3: CASSGPGQGAHEQYF. CDR3 in DNA: TGTGCCAGCAGCGGACCGGGACAGGGGGCCCACGAGCAGTACTTC. The chain uses TRBV7-9 and TRBJ2-7; 12 bases are a match to TRBD1. J was trimmed by 5 bases and V by 5 bases; bases with no gene match: 7. This CDR3 spans 15 amino acids. Per the germline V gene, CDR1 is SEHNR and CDR2 is FQNEAQ (reference sequence).

This clonotype has a handful of counts. In nucleotides, the CDR3 is TGTGCCAGCAGCTTAGGAGCGGGGGGGGAGCAGTACTTC. Residues: CASSLGAGGEQYF. The rearrangement links TRBV7-2 to TRBJ2-7; 10 nucleotides align to TRBD2. Trimming removed 1 base from V and 7 bases from J; junction bases left unmatched: 1. Germline CDR1 is SGHTA and CDR2 is FQGNSA. This CDR3 spans 13 amino acids.

At least ten counts were recorded for this clonotype. The chain is built from TRBV4-1 and TRBJ2-1; TRBD2 matches 9 bases. Germline loops: CDR1 MGHRA, CDR2 YSYEKL. V gave up 0 bases and J gave up 10 bases; unmatched junction bases: 7. The CDR3 is made up of 15 amino acids. CDR3 nucleotides: TGCGCCAGCAGCCAAGAAAGCGGGGGGCAGGGGGAGCAGTTCTTC. Its protein is CASSQESGGQGEQFF.

Ten or more counts support this clonotype. This rearrangement joins TRBV5-6 to TRBJ1-1, with TRBD1 as a possible D gene (6 bases). CDR1 and CDR2 from the germline V gene are SGHDT and YYEEEE. V was cut by 6 bases and J by 4 bases, with 13 bases left in between. This CDR3 is 13 amino acids long. CDR3 sequence: CASTVDRTTEAFF. In DNA, the CDR3 is TGTGCCAGCACCGTAGACAGGACCACTGAAGCTTTCTTT. Together with reference TRBV5-6 and TRBJ1-1, the CDR3 gives the full variable domain: DAGVTQSPTHLIKTRGQQVTLRCSPKSGHDTVSWYQQALGQGPQFIFQYYEEEERQRGNFPDRFSGHQFPNYSSELNVNALLLGDSALYLCASTVDRTTEAFFGQGTRLTVV.

In DNA form, the CDR3 reads TGTGCCAGCAGCCCCCTATTAATGAGGAATCAGCCCCAGCATTTT. Its protein product is CASSPLLMRNQPQHF. The chain couples TRBV2 to TRBJ1-5, with D unresolved. The CDR3 spans 15 residues. The germline V gene has CDR1 SNHLY and CDR2 FYNNEI. V lost 6 bases to trimming and J lost 4 bases, with 16 bases between them.

Ten or more counts support this clonotype. The chain employs TRBV7-2 and TRBJ2-7; the D is unclear. The CDR3 contains 12 residues. The germline CDR1 and CDR2 sequences are SGHTA and FQGNSA. Trimming pared 6 bases from V and 3 bases from J, leaving 9 bases between. CDR3 residues: CASRLGLYEQYF. CDR3 in DNA: TGTGCCAGCAGGCTAGGTCTCTACGAGCAGTACTTC.

The CDR3 nucleotides are TGTGCCAGCAGCGTAGAACAGGGGCCTTACAATGAGCAGTTCTTC. The encoded protein is CASSVEQGPYNEQFF. The chain links TRBV9 to TRBJ2-1; 7 positions match TRBD1. J was trimmed by 4 bases and V by 0 bases; bases with no gene match: 4. The CDR3 has 15 residues. Germline V gives CDR1 SGDLS, CDR2 YYNGEE.

The V and J genes are TRBV4-3 and TRBJ1-1; perhaps TRBD1 as D (5 bases). This CDR3 spans 15 amino acids. V dropped 3 bases and J dropped 0 bases, with 11 bases sitting between them. Germline CDR1 and CDR2: LGHNA and YSLEER. The CDR3: CASSHKPGVNTEAFF. In nucleotides, the CDR3 is TGCGCCAGCAGCCATAAGCCGGGGGTGAACACTGAAGCTTTCTTT.

V is TRBV5-6 and J is TRBJ2-2, with 9 bases matching TRBD1. The CDR3 runs 16 residues. Per the germline V gene, CDR1 is SGHDT and CDR2 is YYEEEE. J lost 6 bases, V lost 0 bases, and 6 bases had no gene match. The CDR3 nucleotides are TGTGCCAGCAGCTTGGGGGTCCGGGACAGGGCCGGGGAGCTGTTTTTT. Encoded protein: CASSLGVRDRAGELFF. Looking up the rest from reference TRBV5-6 and TRBJ2-2 gives the full variable domain: DAGVTQSPTHLIKTRGQQVTLRCSPKSGHDTVSWYQQALGQGPQFIFQYYEEEERQRGNFPDRFSGHQFPNYSSELNVNALLLGDSALYLCASSLGVRDRAGELFFGEGSRLTVL.

This clonotype has just a few counts. The chain has TRBV5-1 and TRBJ1-4; D is undetermined. Germline-derived CDR1 and CDR2 are SGHRS and YFSETQ. Trimming removed 6 bases from V and 3 bases from J, with 15 bases in between. This CDR3 spans 15 amino acids. This CDR3 is CASTYAEGANEKLFF. CDR3 coding DNA: TGCGCCAGCACCTACGCGGAGGGAGCTAATGAAAAACTGTTTTTT. Using reference TRBV5-1 and TRBJ1-4 for the parts outside the CDR3, the full variable domain is KAGVTQTPRYLIKTRGQQVTLSCSPISGHRSVSWYQQTPGQGLQFLFEYFSETQRNKGNFPGRFSGRQFSNSRSEMNVSTLELGDSALYLCASTYAEGANEKLFFGSGTQLSVL.

This clonotype was observed a handful of times. This sequence joins TRBV19 and TRBJ1-5, with a possible D match to TRBD1 (6 bases). V dropped 5 bases and J dropped 3 bases, with 11 bases sitting between them. Germline V gene data show CDR1 as LNHDA and CDR2 as SQIVND (reference sequence). CDR3 size: 14 residues. CDR3: CASSRDIFNQPQHF. The DNA of the CDR3 is TGTGCCAGTAGTCGGGACATATTCAATCAGCCCCAGCATTTT.

This clonotype was counted a few times. V is TRBV6-6 and J is TRBJ1-1; 7 bases fit TRBD1. With 6 bases clipped from V and 4 bases from J, the junction kept 11 bases outside the gene matches. The CDR3 runs 15 residues. Germline lookup yields CDR1 MNHNY and CDR2 SVGAGI (reference sequence). The CDR3 bases are TGTGCCAGCAGAGGGGCCCGACAGGGCTCCACTGAAGCTTTCTTT. Amino acid sequence: CASRGARQGSTEAFF.

This clonotype was seen at least ten times. As DNA, the CDR3 is TGCAGCGTTGTAGGAGGGAGCACAGATACGCAGTATTTT. It specifies CSVVGGSTDTQYF. The gene calls are TRBV29-1 and TRBJ2-3; a weak D match, TRBD2 (6 bases). Germline V gene data show CDR1 as SQVTM and CDR2 as ANQGSEA. V shed 4 bases and J shed 0 bases, with 8 bases lying between them. CDR3 length: 13 residues.

This clonotype was observed many times. V usage is TRBV7-2 and J usage is TRBJ1-2, with no clear D. The CDR3 has 14 residues. In germline, CDR1 is SGHTA, CDR2 FQGNSA. V was trimmed by 3 bases and J by 0 bases, leaving 8 bases between them. In nucleotides, the CDR3 is TGTGCCAGCAGCTTCCCGACTTCTAACTATGGCTACACCTTC. Its protein is CASSFPTSNYGYTF.

The chain has TRBV10-2 and TRBJ1-1; no reliable D call. V shed 4 bases and J shed 11 bases, with 11 bases lying between them. Germline values: CDR1 WSHSY, CDR2 SAAADI. There are 11 residues in the CDR3. The CDR3 nucleotides are TGCGCCAGCAGTGGCAGCCGGTTGGCTTTCTTT. Residues: CASSGSRLAFF.

The table lists this clonotype with many counts. This sequence joins TRBV12-3 or TRBV12-4 and TRBJ2-7; no reliable D call. CDR3 length: 14 residues. The V end was cut by 6 bases, the J end by 1 base, with 13 bases between. CDR3 sequence (DNA): TGTGCCAGCAGGCCTGGACGTAATTCCTACGAGCAGTACTTC. As protein: CASRPGRNSYEQYF.

This clonotype was detected many times. V is TRBV6-5 and J is TRBJ2-1; a possible D gene is TRBD2 (6 bases). The CDR3 runs to 16 residues. The germline V gene encodes CDR1 MNHEY and CDR2 SVGAGI. V was pared by 0 bases and J by 4 bases, with 13 bases between. DNA for the CDR3: TGTGCCAGCAGTTACTCGGGCAGGGCGGGGTACAATGAGCAGTTCTTC. Its protein is CASSYSGRAGYNEQFF.

This clonotype was detected ten times or more. V usage is TRBV3-1 and J usage is TRBJ2-4, with 10 bases aligning to TRBD2. This CDR3 is built from 17 residues. The V gene end was trimmed by 2 bases and the J gene end by 1 base; junction bases not matched to a gene: 5. Germline CDR1 and CDR2: LGHDT and YNNKEL (reference sequence). The CDR3 loop reads CASSQRSGGAAKNIQYF. CDR3 bases: TGTGCCAGCAGCCAAAGAAGCGGGGGGGCCGCCAAAAACATTCAGTACTTC.

This clonotype has at least ten counts. The chain links TRBV30 to TRBJ1-6, with no clear D. V was pared by 0 bases and J by 6 bases, with 12 bases between. CDR1 and CDR2 from the germline V gene are GTSNPN and SVGIG (reference sequence). The CDR3 has 15 residues. CDR3 protein: CAWSVLDWSNSPLHF. The CDR3 DNA sequence: TGTGCCTGGAGTGTACTGGACTGGTCTAATTCACCCCTCCACTTT.

This clonotype was observed a few times. This sequence joins TRBV6-5 and TRBJ1-1; a weak D match, TRBD1 (5 bases). Germline V gene lookup returns CDR1 MNHEY and CDR2 SVGAGI. Trimming stripped 5 bases from V and 2 bases from J, with 12 bases between. The CDR3 extends over 14 amino acids. The CDR3 DNA reads TGTGCCAGCAGTCGACAGAGTTCAAACACTGAAGCTTTCTTT. Translating gives CASSRQSSNTEAFF.

This clonotype was recorded a few times. DNA of the CDR3: TGTGCCAGCAGCCCGCGACTCAATCAGCCCCAGCATTTT. The encoded protein is CASSPRLNQPQHF. The chain uses TRBV6-2 or TRBV6-3 and TRBJ1-5; D is undetermined. CDR3 length: 13 residues. Germline V CDR1 and CDR2: MNHEY, SVGEGT. V was clipped by 6 bases and J by 3 bases, with 9 bases between them.

This clonotype has just a few counts. This CDR3 reads CASSDRIDTYEQYF. The CDR3 DNA reads TGTGCCAGTTCGGACAGAATCGATACCTACGAGCAGTACTTC. This chain links TRBV19 with TRBJ2-7, with a tentative D call TRBD1 (6 bases). V lost 8 bases, J lost 2 bases, and 16 bases lay in between. CDR1 is LNHDA and CDR2 is SQIVND in the germline V gene (reference sequence). This CDR3 spans 14 amino acids.

This clonotype was found many times. One junction end does not reproduce the germline sequence, and a read error may be involved. The CDR3 DNA is TGTGCCACCGGACAGCCTGGGGACTATGACTACACCTTC. Its protein product is CATGQPGDYDYTF. V gene TRBV6-2 or TRBV6-3 combines with J gene TRBJ1-2, with TRBD1 as a possible D gene (6 bases). The length of the CDR3 is 13 residues. CDR1 and CDR2 from the germline V gene are MNHEY and SVGEGT.

The chain is built from TRBV3-1 and TRBJ1-1; weak D call: TRBD1 (5 bases). This CDR3 is built from 16 residues. V lost 1 base and J 4 bases, leaving 16 bases between the germline ends. In germline, CDR1 is LGHDT, CDR2 YNNKEL (reference sequence). The CDR3 sequence is CASSQVRLGTGTEAFF. The CDR3 DNA is TGTGCCAGCAGCCAAGTTCGACTCGGGACGGGCACTGAAGCTTTCTTT.

This chain connects TRBV5-1 to TRBJ2-7; possibly TRBD2 for D (5 bases). The CDR3 length is 14 residues. Germline-derived CDR1 and CDR2 are SGHRS and YFSETQ. With 1 base removed from V and 0 bases from J, the gap between germline ends came to 8 bases. Here the CDR3 reads CASSLSGRSYEQYF. As DNA, the CDR3 is TGCGCCAGCAGCTTGAGCGGCCGCTCCTACGAGCAGTACTTC.

In its sample, this clonotype was seen many times. The chain has TRBV5-4 and TRBJ2-7, with D unresolved. V lost 4 bases and J lost 0, with 8 bases in between. Germline assignment: CDR1 SGHNT and CDR2 YYREEE (reference sequence). The CDR3 has 13 amino acids. The CDR3 spells CASSTAHSYEQYF. DNA of the CDR3: TGTGCCAGCAGCACGGCCCACTCCTACGAGCAGTACTTC.

This clonotype appeared many times. V gene TRBV7-2 combines with J gene TRBJ2-7, with 8 bases that match TRBD1. This CDR3 spans 17 amino acids. CDR1 is SGHTA and CDR2 is FQGNSA in the germline V gene. Trimming took 5 bases from V and 6 from J; bases not matched to a gene: 18. The CDR3 here is CASSLNSIRTGPFEQYF. CDR3 in DNA: TGTGCCAGCAGCCTCAATTCGATCCGGACAGGGCCATTCGAGCAGTACTTC.

The sample holds many counts of this clonotype. This CDR3 is CSGMDTGELFF. The CDR3, as DNA: TGCAGCGGAATGGACACCGGGGAGCTGTTTTTT. The chain recombines TRBV29-1 with TRBJ2-2; D not resolved. This CDR3 region has 11 residues. Germline loops: CDR1 SQVTM, CDR2 ANQGSEA. Trimming removed 7 bases at V and 3 bases at J, with 6 bases between.